This record concerns one TCR beta chain sequence. Its antigen is currently unknown. The CDR3 has 14 residues. Trimming at V came to 2 bases and at J to 5 bases, leaving 3 bases not matched to a gene. CDR1 and CDR2 (germline): SGDLS, YYNGEE. This sample stems from a study of cytomegalovirus exposure and HLA in healthy donors. Study-wide results and caveats: The authors excluded some V segments, including TRBV6-2 and TRBV6-3, as indistinguishable.

Primers for the PCR totalled 60 Vbeta and 13 Jbeta. Data came from immunoSEQ multiplex PCR; TCRdb stores just in-frame clones and leaves some out. The sample consists of around 140,000 clones, more than 75% of them appearing once. The gene calls are TRBV9 and TRBJ2-3; 9 bases match TRBD1. Sequenced sample: PBMCs. This receptor was taken from a woman aged 45-60 years in good health and CMV-seropositive. CDR3 sequence: CASSVGQGLDTQYF. The DNA of the CDR3 is TGTGCCAGCAGCGTGGGACAGGGTCTAGATACGCAGTATTTT.